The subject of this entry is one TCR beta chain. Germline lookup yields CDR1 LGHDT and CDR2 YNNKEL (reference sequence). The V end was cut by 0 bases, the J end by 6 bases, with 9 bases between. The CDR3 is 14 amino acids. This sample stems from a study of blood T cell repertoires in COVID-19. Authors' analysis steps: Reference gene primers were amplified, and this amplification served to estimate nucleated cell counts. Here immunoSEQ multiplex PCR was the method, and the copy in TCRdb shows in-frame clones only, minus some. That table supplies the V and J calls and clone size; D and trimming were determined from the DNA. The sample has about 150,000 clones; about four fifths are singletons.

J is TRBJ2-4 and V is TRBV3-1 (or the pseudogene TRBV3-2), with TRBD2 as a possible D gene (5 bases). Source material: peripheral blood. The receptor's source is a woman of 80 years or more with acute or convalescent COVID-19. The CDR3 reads CASSQEAEGNIQYF. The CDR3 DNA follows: TGTGCCAGCAGCCAAGAAGCAGAGGGAAACATTCAGTACTTC.